The 5 T cell receptor beta chains below all came from one sample that was sequenced in a study of cytomegalovirus exposure and HLA in healthy donors. PCR used 60 Vbeta primers and 13 Jbeta primers. Some clones are missing from TCRdb's copy, which holds only in-frame ones; the method was immunoSEQ multiplex PCR. In the table there are 150,000 to 200,000 clones, 60% to 85% of which are singletons. Source material: PBMCs. These receptors came from a woman in her thirties or forties in good health and CMV-seronegative.

Of note for this clone: Its ends do not fully match the called genes, so a read error is possible. The chain couples TRBV7-9 to TRBJ2-7; 10 bases agree with TRBD1. Looked up from germline, CDR1 is SEHNR and CDR2 is FQNEAQ (reference sequence). This CDR3 has 16 amino acids. The CDR3 region has the DNA TGTTCCAGCAGCCTAGCACCGGGGACAGGGGTATTCGAGCAGTACTTC. This gives the protein CSSSLAPGTGVFEQYF.

The rearrangement joins TRBV6-6 to TRBJ1-1, with D possibly TRBD1 on 5 matching bases. Germline values: CDR1 MNHNY, CDR2 SVGAGI (reference sequence). The V end lost 4 bases, the J end lost 2 bases, and 14 bases lay between the germline ends. The CDR3 has 15 amino acids. CDR3 DNA sequence: TGTGCCAGCAGTTCCCCCCGGACACCTAACACTGAAGCTTTCTTT. Protein: CASSSPRTPNTEAFF.

This chain connects TRBV5-1 to TRBJ2-5; no reliable D call. CDR1 and CDR2 (germline): SGHRS, YFSETQ. The V gene lost 2 bases and the J gene lost 5 bases, with 4 bases spanning the gap. The CDR3 loop spans 11 amino acids. In DNA form, the CDR3 reads TGCGCCAGCAGCTTCGTCGAGACCCAGTACTTC. Encoded protein: CASSFVETQYF. Full variable domain (outside the CDR3, taken from reference TRBV5-1 and TRBJ2-5): KAGVTQTPRYLIKTRGQQVTLSCSPISGHRSVSWYQQTPGQGLQFLFEYFSETQRNKGNFPGRFSGRQFSNSRSEMNVSTLELGDSALYLCASSFVETQYFGPGTRLLVL.

The chain combines TRBV6-6 with TRBJ1-4, with D unresolved. The germline V gene has CDR1 MNHNY and CDR2 SVGAGI (reference sequence). V lost 8 bases and J 6 bases, leaving 13 bases between the germline ends. The CDR3 is made up of 13 amino acids. The CDR3 loop is CASHNSGHEKLFF. In DNA, the CDR3 is TGTGCCAGCCACAACAGCGGCCATGAAAAACTGTTTTTT.

This chain uses TRBV9 with TRBJ2-3; D remains unclear. The V end was cut by 0 bases, the J end by 10 bases, with 21 bases between. This CDR3 spans 16 amino acids. In germline, CDR1 is SGDLS, CDR2 YYNGEE. CDR3 nucleotide sequence: TGTGCCAGCAGCGTAGGAGGTCGGCTCCAGCACAATGCGCAGTATTTT. It yields the protein CASSVGGRLQHNAQYF.